The 22 T cell receptor beta chains presented below share a single source sample, sequenced in a study of shared clonotypes between healthy human individuals. It was CD45RO-negative cells, positively selected for CCR7, that made up naive CD8 cells, with terminally differentiated effector memory CD45RA+ cells excluded. Sequencing was performed with immunoSEQ multiplex PCR; in TCRdb, only in-frame clones are kept and a portion is missing. The sample has under 700,000 clones, roughly 96% seen once; the top ten hold over 0.095%. Sequenced sample: naive CD8+ T cells sorted from blood. Receptors originate from a woman aged 25 to 39 in good health.

This chain connects TRBV7-9 to TRBJ2-5; D may be TRBD1 (6 bases). Germline values: CDR1 SEHNR, CDR2 FQNEAQ (reference sequence). The CDR3 loop spans 17 amino acids. Trimming removed 5 bases from V and 2 bases from J, with 21 bases in between. The CDR3 DNA reads as TGTGCCAGCAGCCTCGGGCAGGGGTTACTCCCTCAAGAGACCCAGTACTTC. Its protein is CASSLGQGLLPQETQYF. Looking up the rest from reference TRBV7-9 and TRBJ2-5 gives the full variable domain: DTGVSQNPRHKITKRGQNVTFRCDPISEHNRLYWYRQTLGQGPEFLTYFQNEAQLEKSRLLSDRFSAERPKGSFSTLEIQRTEQGDSAMYLCASSLGQGLLPQETQYFGPGTRLLVL.

The chain combines TRBV28 with TRBJ2-3; TRBD1 aligns across 7 bases. CDR3 size: 13 residues. Per germline, CDR1 MDHEN and CDR2 SYDVKM. V lost 3 bases to trimming and J lost 5 bases; unmatched junction nucleotides: 2. The CDR3 protein is CASSLGDRDTQYF. The CDR3 DNA reads as TGTGCCAGCAGTTTGGGGGACAGAGATACGCAGTATTTT.

This clone was seen just once. The chain employs TRBV28 and TRBJ2-7, with 7 bases matching TRBD2. Germline assignment: CDR1 MDHEN and CDR2 SYDVKM. Trimming at V came to 7 bases and at J to 6 bases, leaving 9 bases not matched to a gene. CDR3 size: 13 residues. The CDR3 reads CASILTPGGEQYF. The CDR3 region has the DNA TGTGCCAGCATCTTAACCCCGGGGGGCGAGCAGTACTTC.

The chain links TRBV27 to TRBJ2-7; D not resolved. This CDR3 has 11 residues. In germline, CDR1 is MNHEY, CDR2 SMNVEV (reference sequence). V was pared by 4 bases and J by 4 bases, with 5 bases between. DNA for the CDR3: TGTGCCAGCAGTTACGGGTACGAGCAGTACTTC. Residues: CASSYGYEQYF.

The rearrangement uses TRBV6-5 and TRBJ1-1, with D tentatively TRBD1 (5 bases). CDR3 length: 10 residues. The germline gives CDR1 MNHEY, CDR2 SVGAGI. V gave up 7 bases and J gave up 9 bases, with 9 bases separating them. The CDR3 spells CASMGDKAFF. The CDR3 DNA reads TGTGCCAGCATGGGGGATAAAGCTTTCTTT.

The chain has TRBV10-1 and TRBJ1-3; no clear D gene. Trimming cost V 3 bases and J 0 bases, with 9 bases left between them. Looked up from germline, CDR1 is WNHNN and CDR2 is SYGVQD (reference sequence). CDR3 size: 15 residues. CDR3 sequence (DNA): TGCGCCAGCAGTGACAGGCAGCACTCTGGAAACACCATATATTTT. It yields the protein CASSDRQHSGNTIYF.

J is TRBJ2-7 and V is TRBV13, with TRBD1 identical over 9 bases. V was pared by 3 bases and J by 4 bases, with 4 bases of the junction left unmatched. Germline CDR1 is PRHDT and CDR2 is FYEKMQ (reference sequence). This CDR3 has 14 residues. The CDR3: CASSFRTGVYEQYF. The CDR3 coding sequence is TGTGCCAGCAGCTTTAGGACAGGGGTATACGAGCAGTACTTC.

The chain is built from TRBV5-1 and TRBJ2-7; TRBD2 might be the D (5 bases). Trimming shortened V by 2 bases and J by 3 bases, and 12 bases separated the two germline ends. Germline CDR1 reads SGHRS; CDR2 reads YFSETQ. The CDR3 length is 14 residues. Written as DNA, the CDR3 is TGCGCCAGCAGCTTACCTGGTGAGGGCTACGAGCAGTACTTC. This encodes CASSLPGEGYEQYF.

The chain joins TRBV27 to TRBJ2-7; tentatively, D is TRBD1 (6 bases). The CDR3 has 15 residues. V was cut by 4 bases and J by 3 bases, with 16 bases left in between. The germline V gene has CDR1 MNHEY and CDR2 SMNVEV (reference sequence). CDR3 nucleotide sequence: TGTGCCAGCAGTTCAGGGGACCTCCCGATCTACGAGCAGTACTTC. This gives the protein CASSSGDLPIYEQYF.

This rearrangement joins TRBV2 to TRBJ2-7; D is ambiguous. This CDR3 contains 15 residues. CDR1 SNHLY and CDR2 FYNNEI come from the germline V gene. Deletions cut 0 bases from V and 1 base from J, with 10 bases between. CDR3 region: CASSEASDSSYEQYF. CDR3 nucleotide sequence: TGTGCCAGCAGTGAAGCCTCCGACTCATCCTACGAGCAGTACTTC.

The rearrangement joins TRBV23-1 to TRBJ2-4; D possibly corresponds to TRBD1 (5 bases). TRBV23-1 is treated as an ORF (open reading frame) with a function not yet certain. V lost 7 bases and J lost 0, with 10 bases in between. The CDR3 loop spans 14 amino acids. CDR3 sequence reads: CASTGSLAKNIQYF. In DNA form, the CDR3 reads TGCGCCAGCACAGGGTCCCTAGCCAAAAACATTCAGTACTTC.

The CDR3 reads CASSLGAGREEQFF. CDR3 DNA: TGTGCCAGCAGCTTAGGGGCCGGGAGGGAAGAGCAGTTCTTC. The J gene is TRBJ2-1, the V gene TRBV7-8; TRBD2 matches 8 bases. The CDR3 consists of 14 residues. V shed 1 base and J 10 bases; nucleotides not matched to a gene: 6. Germline V gives CDR1 SGHVS, CDR2 FQNEAQ.

The rearrangement joins TRBV5-6 to TRBJ1-1; perhaps TRBD1 as D (5 bases). Trimming stripped 1 base from V and 4 bases from J, with 14 bases between. Germline CDR1 reads SGHDT; CDR2 reads YYEEEE. CDR3 length equals 15 residues. The CDR3 loop is CASSLISGGITEAFF. Here the CDR3 DNA reads TGTGCCAGCAGCTTGATTTCTGGGGGGATCACTGAAGCTTTCTTT.

CDR3 nucleotides: TGTGCCAGCAGTCCAACGAGGCTAGCGGGAGAGACCCAGTACTTC. This gives the protein CASSPTRLAGETQYF. This chain uses TRBV5-6 with TRBJ2-5, with 8 bases matching TRBD2. The CDR3 runs 15 residues. J gave up 4 bases and V 5 bases, and 10 bases lay outside the gene matches. Germline-derived CDR1 and CDR2 are SGHDT and YYEEEE.

The V and J genes are TRBV5-6 and TRBJ1-1, with D uncertain. The CDR3 covers 13 residues. Germline assignment: CDR1 SGHDT and CDR2 YYEEEE. The V end lost 0 bases, the J end lost 7 bases, and 10 bases lay between the germline ends. For the CDR3, the DNA is TGTGCCAGCAGCTTGGGAAGGGCAGGTGAAGCTTTCTTT. This translates into CASSLGRAGEAFF.

The chain couples TRBV5-6 to TRBJ2-7; 7 nucleotides line up with TRBD1. V was pared by 4 bases and J by 2 bases, with 6 bases of the junction left unmatched. The CDR3 has 14 amino acids. Germline V gene sequence: CDR1 SGHDT, CDR2 YYEEEE. CDR3 in amino acids: CASSGAGGPYEQYF. For the CDR3, the DNA is TGTGCCAGCAGCGGCGCAGGGGGACCCTACGAGCAGTACTTC.

This clone was counted a single time. The rearrangement links TRBV6-5 to TRBJ2-1; 10 positions match TRBD2. The germline gives CDR1 MNHEY, CDR2 SVGAGI. The CDR3 has 15 residues. The ends lost 6 bases at V and 6 bases at J; junction bases unmatched: 8. The CDR3 DNA sequence: TGTGCCAGCAGCATCCTAGCGGGAGCCCCCAATGAGCAGTTCTTC. Its protein is CASSILAGAPNEQFF.

The gene calls are TRBV5-4 and TRBJ2-1; 15 bases fit TRBD2. The V segment lost 0 bases and the J segment 7 bases; nucleotides outside the gene matches: 2. Per germline, CDR1 SGHNT and CDR2 YYREEE (reference sequence). This CDR3 contains 16 residues. The CDR3 sequence: CASSLAGTSGRNEQFF. Here the CDR3 DNA reads TGTGCCAGCAGCTTGGCCGGGACTAGCGGGAGGAATGAGCAGTTCTTC.

The V gene is TRBV13, the J gene TRBJ2-7; TRBD2 agrees at 7 bases. The V and J ends lost 4 bases and 3 bases, in that order; junction bases with no gene match: 9. CDR3 length: 15 residues. Germline loops: CDR1 PRHDT, CDR2 FYEKMQ (reference sequence). The CDR3 loop reads CASSSRSGKHYEQYF. The CDR3 DNA is TGTGCCAGCAGCTCGAGAAGCGGGAAGCACTACGAGCAGTACTTC.

The chain employs TRBV11-2 and TRBJ1-2; no clear D. From germline, CDR1 is SGHAT and CDR2 FQNNGV. V lost 8 bases, J lost 1 base, and 17 bases lay in between. The length of the CDR3 is 15 residues. CDR3 protein: CASCRSGRINYGYTF. CDR3 bases: TGTGCCAGCTGCAGGTCAGGACGGATTAACTATGGCTACACCTTC.

This chain uses TRBV4-2 with TRBJ2-7, with D possibly being TRBD1 or TRBD2 (5 bases each). The CDR3 contains 15 residues. CDR1 and CDR2 (germline): LGHNA, YNFKEQ. The V end was cut by 0 bases, the J end by 3 bases, with 12 bases between. As DNA, the CDR3 is TGTGCCAGCAGCCAAGAAGTCGGGGCGTACTACGAGCAGTACTTC. This encodes CASSQEVGAYYEQYF.

V and J are TRBV15 and TRBJ2-3; D perhaps matches TRBD2 (6 bases). V shed 1 base and J shed 6 bases, with 17 bases lying between them. Per germline, CDR1 LNHNV and CDR2 YYDKDF (reference sequence). The CDR3 spans 16 residues. CDR3 amino acids: CATSRARDLPSDTQYF. CDR3 in DNA: TGTGCCACCAGCAGAGCCCGGGACTTACCAAGCGATACGCAGTATTTT.